This TCR beta chain came from a study of shared clonotypes between healthy human individuals (dated by TCRdb to 2019 to 2021). Looking at the study overall: The cohort included a few men and two women between 18 and 49 years of age. Per donor, three plates each were used for CD4 naive and CD4 memory, two for CD8 naive, and one for CD8 memory. The study deeply sequenced blood TCR repertoires of about 5 healthy adults to estimate repertoire size and the extent of clonotype sharing between individuals. To increase sequencing depth and limit assay-specific biases, different laboratories used diverse techniques to prepare libraries and sequence TCR repertoires. Per donor, leukapheresis produced somewhere between about 0.9 and 9 billion PBMCs.

Using the deep immunoSEQ assay, multiplex PCR amplified TCR CDR3 regions from genomic DNA. Genomic DNA extracted from each cell subset was distributed evenly over all wells of several immunoSEQ 96-well plates, and each plate served as one replicate. For sorted subsets, roughly 200 ng of genomic DNA, equivalent to some 30,000 T cell genomes, went into each replicate PCR. The purified libraries were quantified using a Qubit 3.0 fluorometer, sized with a Bioanalyzer 2100, and then quantified again using the KAPA Library Quantification kit. A separate single-read 150-cycle Illumina NextSeq 550 flow cell was used to sequence each immunoSEQ 96-well plate. The original methods were these. The immunoSEQ output contained only junctional sequences without quality scores, so filtering could not match that applied to full-length reads. To assign V/J genes and CDR3, sequences were annotated against IMGT germline references using PyIR, a Python wrapper for IgBLAST v1.9. Any read was removed if the V/J assignment was weak (E-value above 1e-6), the CDR3 was missing, or the read contained stop codons, out-of-frame junctions, or ambiguous translated residues. V3J clonotypes were defined as sequences sharing an identical inferred V gene, J gene, and CDR3 amino acid sequence. Percentage overlap between repertoires was computed as shared unique clonotypes divided by the size of the smaller repertoire. Three approaches were used to assess repertoire richness: RTK rarefaction, the Chao1 estimator, and Recon v2.1 estimates of unobserved clonotypes. Generation probabilities for all TCRbeta clonotypes obtained by the gDNA method from a few donors were computed using OLGA. TCRdb carries this immuneACCESS record with in-frame sequences only. Its versions omit some clonotypes, under half of them owing to an unresolved V gene in the studies checked, with the rest unexplained. That table furnishes V, J and clone size, whereas the DNA furnished D and trimming. The sample contains nearly 1,000,000 clones, over 60% of them found a single time. About 1.5% of the sample lies in the top ten.

Results and caveats for the whole study, not just this receptor: Clonotypes shared by all four sorted-subset donors showed higher generation probabilities than non-shared clonotypes. Naive subsets generally had larger estimated clonotype richness than memory subsets. Sampling was restricted to blood, and TCR repertoires in tissues likely differ from the TCR repertoires found in blood. Because the study included only a small number of donors, the genetic and exposure-history diversity represented was limited. Incomplete sequencing was indicated by rarefaction of sorted-subset datasets, despite the large sequencing depth. Pairwise subsampling led to the expectation that sequencing depth would affect the degree of clonotype sharing among donors. Across a handful of donors, roughly 5.1% of naive CD4, roughly 3.3% of naive CD8, roughly 2.3% of memory CD4, and about 0.44% of memory CD8 clonotypes were shared.

Donors were healthy HIV-negative adults with no recently reported acute infections or vaccinations. All donors were Caucasian adults living in Nashville, Tennessee, USA. CD4+ T cells were enriched by magnetic negative selection; naive cells were then positively selected on CD45RA, and the negative fraction formed the memory subset. Blood was obtained by leukapheresis, after which PBMCs were separated by Ficoll-Histopaque density gradient centrifugation and cryopreserved in liquid nitrogen vapor phase. Analytical flow cytometry was used to check the purity and quantity of every magnetically sorted T cell population. Genomic DNA was isolated from every sorted fraction and measured by UV absorbance on a Nanodrop 2000c. The V end loses 3 bases and the J end loses 7 bases, and a stretch of 17 bases separates them. The CDR3 sequence holds 16 residues, the cysteine and phenylalanine included. CDR3 DNA only is kept here, 48 bases in frame from base 1. The germline V gene specifies SGDLS as CDR1 and YYNGEE as CDR2.

Of note for this clone: There is no known antigen for this receptor. Nothing much larger sits one base from this clone, and base qualities are not available.

The clonotype comes from a man aged 18 to 30 in good health. Sequencing was done on a sample of memory CD4+ T cells sorted from blood. What this sample's cell subset or site label stands for: CD45RA-negative fraction. The rearranged segments are TRBV9 and TRBJ1-6, with the D gene uncertain. The CDR3 reads as follows: CASSGQVSTVNSPLHF. The DNA sequence is as follows: TGTGCCAGCAGCGGACAAGTATCGACGGTGAATTCACCCCTCCACTTT.